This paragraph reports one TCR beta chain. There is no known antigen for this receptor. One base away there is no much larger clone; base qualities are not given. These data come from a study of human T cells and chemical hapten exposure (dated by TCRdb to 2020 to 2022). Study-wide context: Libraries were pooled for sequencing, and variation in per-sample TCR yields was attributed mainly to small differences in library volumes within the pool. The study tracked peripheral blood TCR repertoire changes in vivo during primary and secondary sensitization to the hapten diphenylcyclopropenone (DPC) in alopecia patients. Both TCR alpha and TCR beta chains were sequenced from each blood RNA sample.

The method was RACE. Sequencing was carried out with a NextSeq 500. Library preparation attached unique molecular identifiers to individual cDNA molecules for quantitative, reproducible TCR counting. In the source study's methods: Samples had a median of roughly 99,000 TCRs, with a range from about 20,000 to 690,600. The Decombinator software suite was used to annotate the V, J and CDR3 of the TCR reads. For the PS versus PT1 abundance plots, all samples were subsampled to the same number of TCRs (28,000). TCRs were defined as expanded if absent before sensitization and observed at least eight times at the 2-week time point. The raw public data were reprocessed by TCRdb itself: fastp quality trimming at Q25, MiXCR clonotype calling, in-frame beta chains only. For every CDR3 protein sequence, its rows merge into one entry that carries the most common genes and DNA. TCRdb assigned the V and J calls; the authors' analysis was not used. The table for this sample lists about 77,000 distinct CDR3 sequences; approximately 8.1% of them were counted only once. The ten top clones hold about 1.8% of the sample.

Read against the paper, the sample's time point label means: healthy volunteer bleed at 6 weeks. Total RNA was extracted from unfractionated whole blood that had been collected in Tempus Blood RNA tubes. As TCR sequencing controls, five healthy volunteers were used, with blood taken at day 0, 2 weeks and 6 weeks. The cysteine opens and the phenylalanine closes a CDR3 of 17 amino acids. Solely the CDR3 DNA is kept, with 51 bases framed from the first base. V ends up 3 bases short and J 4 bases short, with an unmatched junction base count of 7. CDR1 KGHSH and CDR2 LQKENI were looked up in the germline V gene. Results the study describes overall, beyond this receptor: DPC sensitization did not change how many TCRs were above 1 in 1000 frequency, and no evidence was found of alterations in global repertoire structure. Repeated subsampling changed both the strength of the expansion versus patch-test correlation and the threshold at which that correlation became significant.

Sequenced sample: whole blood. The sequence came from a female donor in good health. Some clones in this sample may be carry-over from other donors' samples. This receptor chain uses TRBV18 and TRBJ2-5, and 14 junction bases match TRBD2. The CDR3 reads CASSPPGLAGDRETQYF. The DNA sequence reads TGTGCCAGCTCACCCCCGGGACTAGCGGGGGACAGAGAGACCCAGTACTTC. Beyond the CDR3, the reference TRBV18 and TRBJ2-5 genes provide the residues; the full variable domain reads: NAGVMQNPRHLVRRRGQEARLRCSPMKGHSHVYWYRQLPEEGLKFMVYLQKENIIDESGMPKERFSAEFPKEGPSILRIQQVVRGDSAAYFCASSPPGLAGDRETQYFGPGTRLLVL.